This is a list of T cell receptor beta chains from one sample in a study of shared clonotypes between healthy human individuals. Sequencing used immunoSEQ multiplex PCR; TCRdb keeps in-frame clones, though not all of them. In the table there are about 2.4 million clones, around 90% of which are singletons. The specimen was naive CD4+ T cells sorted from blood. The receptors derive from a man aged 18-30 years in good health. Both conserved end residues are part of each CDR3. Fields, in order: J gene, clone size, D gene, V gene, CDR3 protein, CDR3 DNA. The D gene is left open where the match is weak. Clone size is shown for a subset of rows, as once, few, many or a class of expanded clone.

>TRBJ1-2|NA|NA|TRBV25-1
CASSDSRVGGYTF
TGTGCCAGCAGTGACTCCAGGGTGGGAGGCTACACCTTC
>TRBJ2-7|NA|NA|TRBV7-2
CASSLVSTFYEQYF
TGTGCCAGCAGCTTAGTTTCAACCTTCTACGAGCAGTACTTC
>TRBJ1-2|once|NA|TRBV7-8
CASSLREQTYGYTF
TGTGCCAGCAGCTTAAGAGAACAGACCTATGGCTACACCTTC
>TRBJ2-7|once|TRBD1|TRBV6-5
CASRDRVTHEQYF
TGTGCCAGCAGAGACAGGGTTACCCACGAGCAGTACTTC
>TRBJ1-1|NA|NA|TRBV4-1
CASSHTLTEAFF
TGCGCCAGCAGCCACACCCTTACTGAAGCTTTCTTT
>TRBJ2-5|NA|TRBD1|TRBV7-3
CASSADRGSETQYF
TGTGCCAGCAGCGCCGACAGGGGAAGCGAGACCCAGTACTTC
>TRBJ1-2|NA|TRBD1|TRBV2
CASLTGTGDYGYTF
TGTGCCAGCCTGACCGGGACAGGGGATTATGGCTACACCTTC
>TRBJ2-1|NA|NA|TRBV19
CASSISGGTTYNEQFF
TGTGCCAGTAGTATATCGGGCGGGACGACCTACAATGAGCAGTTCTTC
>TRBJ2-2|NA|TRBD2|TRBV2
CASRPRGAGGRTGELFF
TGTGCCAGCAGACCCCGGGGGGCGGGAGGACGAACCGGGGAGCTGTTTTTT
>TRBJ2-2|NA|NA|TRBV2
CASSEVPSNTGELFF
TGTGCCAGCAGTGAGGTTCCGTCGAACACCGGGGAGCTGTTTTTT
>TRBJ1-1|NA|TRBD1|TRBV25-1
CASTTTGFNTEAFF
TGTGCCAGCACTACGACAGGGTTTAACACTGAAGCTTTCTTT
>TRBJ1-6|NA|NA|TRBV6-4
CASSDGGFPDNSPLHF
TGTGCCAGCAGTGACGGGGGATTTCCCGATAATTCACCCCTCCACTTT
>TRBJ2-7|NA|TRBD2|TRBV7-2
CASSLGSGLAIYEQYF
TGTGCCAGCAGCTTAGGTTCTGGACTAGCCATCTACGAGCAGTACTTC
>TRBJ2-7|NA|NA|TRBV23-1
CASSQSKGDSYEQYF
TGCGCCAGCAGTCAATCAAAGGGGGACTCCTACGAGCAGTACTTC
>TRBJ2-4|NA|NA|TRBV4-1
CASSRDPDNLLAKNIQYF
TGCGCCAGCAGCCGAGACCCCGACAACCTTCTAGCCAAAAACATTCAGTACTTC
>TRBJ2-3|NA|NA|TRBV10-3
CAISESDSTDTQYF
TGTGCCATCAGTGAGTCAGATAGCACAGATACGCAGTATTTT
>TRBJ2-3|NA|TRBD1|TRBV5-6
CASSWDRGPGSTDTQYF
TGTGCCAGCAGCTGGGACAGGGGGCCGGGTAGCACAGATACGCAGTATTTT
>TRBJ2-5|NA|TRBD1|TRBV7-6
CASSFTGGGYETQYF
TGTGCCAGCAGCTTTACAGGGGGCGGATATGAGACCCAGTACTTC
>TRBJ2-3|NA|NA|TRBV6-1
CASSPRLLSTDTQYF
TGTGCCAGCAGTCCTCGGCTCTTGTCCACAGATACGCAGTATTTT
>TRBJ2-7|NA|NA|TRBV18
CASSPPVGSYEQYF
TGTGCCAGCTCACCACCCGTAGGGTCCTACGAGCAGTACTTC
>TRBJ1-2|once|TRBD1|TRBV2
CASGGTGFDYGYTF
TGTGCCAGCGGCGGGACAGGGTTCGACTATGGCTACACCTTC
>TRBJ1-3|NA|NA|TRBV6-1
CASSDGMGARSGNTIYF
TGTGCCAGCAGTGATGGGATGGGAGCCCGCTCTGGAAACACCATATATTTT
>TRBJ2-2|NA|TRBD1|TRBV7-8
CASAIKTGLSTGELFF
TGTGCCAGCGCGATTAAGACAGGGCTTTCCACCGGGGAGCTGTTTTTT
>TRBJ2-1|NA|TRBD2|TRBV11-2
CASRHLAGRGNNEQFF
TGTGCCAGCAGACATCTAGCGGGACGTGGGAACAATGAGCAGTTCTTC
>TRBJ1-3|once|NA|TRBV7-8
CASSLAPWVSSGNTIYF
TGTGCCAGCAGCTTAGCGCCGTGGGTGAGCTCTGGAAACACCATATATTTT
>TRBJ1-1|NA|TRBD1|TRBV30
CAGQQGSNTEAFF
TGTGCCGGACAACAGGGGTCGAACACTGAAGCTTTCTTT
>TRBJ1-1|NA|NA|TRBV5-6
CASSLREGGEAFF
TGTGCCAGCAGCTTACGCGAAGGAGGTGAAGCTTTCTTT
>TRBJ2-7|NA|NA|TRBV5-4
CASSLQGAEQYF
TGTGCCAGCAGCTTACAGGGCGCCGAGCAGTACTTC
>TRBJ2-1|once|TRBD1|TRBV5-1
CASSLGQGNEQFF
TGCGCCAGCAGCTTGGGACAGGGAAATGAGCAGTTCTTC
>TRBJ2-2|once|TRBD2|TRBV9
CASSAEQTRDRLAGVPGELFF
TGTGCCAGCAGCGCAGAGCAGACTAGAGATAGACTAGCGGGAGTCCCCGGGGAGCTGTTTTTT
>TRBJ1-1|NA|TRBD1|TRBV7-3
CASSSNGQGTEAFF
TGTGCCAGCAGCTCTAACGGACAGGGAACTGAAGCTTTCTTT
>TRBJ2-3|NA|NA|TRBV7-8
CASSLAARGFANTQYF
TGTGCCAGCAGCTTAGCGGCCAGGGGTTTTGCAAATACGCAGTATTTT
>TRBJ2-1|NA|NA|TRBV5-4
CASSLVGGRRNNEQFF
TGTGCCAGCAGCTTGGTGGGGGGGCGAAGGAACAATGAGCAGTTCTTC
>TRBJ1-1|NA|NA|TRBV5-1
CASSPGTENTEAFF
TGCGCCAGCAGCCCGGGGACGGAGAACACTGAAGCTTTCTTT
>TRBJ1-3|NA|NA|TRBV9
CASSVDSSGNTIYF
TGTGCCAGCAGCGTAGATAGCTCTGGAAACACCATATATTTT
>TRBJ2-7|NA|NA|TRBV7-2
CASSPQQVSYEQYF
TGTGCCAGCAGCCCACAACAGGTTTCCTACGAGCAGTACTTC
>TRBJ1-5|NA|NA|TRBV15
CATSREFSGSNQPQHF
TGTGCCACCAGCAGAGAGTTTTCAGGGAGCAATCAGCCCCAGCATTTT
>TRBJ1-2|few|NA|TRBV2
CASRRQDRYTF
TGTGCCAGCAGGCGACAGGATCGCTACACCTTC
>TRBJ2-2|NA|NA|TRBV5-1
CASSLVVNLGTGELFF
TGCGCCAGCAGCTTGGTGGTGAATCTTGGCACCGGGGAGCTGTTTTTT
>TRBJ1-6|few|NA|TRBV5-6
CASRRRQVGSPLHF
TGTGCCAGCAGACGACGACAGGTGGGTTCACCCCTCCACTTT
>TRBJ2-1|NA|NA|TRBV28
CASGGRTLLYNEQFF
TGTGCCAGCGGAGGGCGGACTCTTTTGTACAATGAGCAGTTCTTC
>TRBJ1-1|NA|NA|TRBV5-4
CASSTYGEAYAEAFF
TGTGCCAGCAGCACCTACGGGGAGGCCTATGCTGAAGCTTTCTTT